Listed below are T cell receptor beta chains from one sample, sequenced in a study of cytomegalovirus exposure and HLA in healthy donors. Repertoires were generated with immunoSEQ multiplex PCR, while TCRdb's copy carries only in-frame clones and drops some. The profile shows about 120,000 clones, approximately 80% of them singletons. The source material was PBMCs. These receptor sequences come from a woman aged 40 to 50 in good health and CMV-seropositive. The CDR3 runs from the conserved cysteine through the conserved F or W. D genes are given only for firm matches.

j_call: TRBJ1-2; v_call: TRBV10-3; d_call: NA; cdr3_aa: CAISESTGPNYGYTF
j_call: TRBJ2-7; v_call: TRBV5-1; d_call: TRBD1; cdr3_aa: CASSPTGGSYEQYF
j_call: TRBJ1-5; v_call: TRBV27; d_call: NA; cdr3_aa: CARMESQGKDQPQHF
j_call: TRBJ1-1; v_call: TRBV4-1; d_call: TRBD1; cdr3_aa: CASSQSFGTGLEAFF
j_call: TRBJ1-6; v_call: TRBV11-2; d_call: NA; cdr3_aa: CASSSRQTGSPLHF
j_call: TRBJ2-7; v_call: TRBV5-4; d_call: TRBD2; cdr3_aa: CASSAGGFQTSYEQYF
j_call: TRBJ2-3; v_call: TRBV11-3; d_call: TRBD1; cdr3_aa: CASSLGGQVTDTQYF
j_call: TRBJ2-5; v_call: TRBV5-1; d_call: NA; cdr3_aa: CASSSFLRQETQYF
j_call: TRBJ1-1; v_call: TRBV19; d_call: NA; cdr3_aa: CASSRTVAFPTEAFF
j_call: TRBJ1-6; v_call: TRBV5-1; d_call: TRBD1; cdr3_aa: CASSLSGGNSPLHF
j_call: TRBJ1-1; v_call: TRBV2; d_call: NA; cdr3_aa: CASFAGGQAGAFF
j_call: TRBJ2-5; v_call: TRBV6-6; d_call: TRBD2; cdr3_aa: CASRLGLAGVETQYF
j_call: TRBJ1-4; v_call: TRBV9; d_call: TRBD1; cdr3_aa: CASSETQGTNEKLFF
j_call: TRBJ2-7; v_call: TRBV5-1; d_call: TRBD1; cdr3_aa: CASSFETGAYEQYF
j_call: TRBJ2-7; v_call: TRBV4-1; d_call: TRBD2; cdr3_aa: CASSPLRTSGSSSEQYF
j_call: TRBJ2-2; v_call: TRBV6-5; d_call: NA; cdr3_aa: CASSRSAGELFF
j_call: TRBJ2-7; v_call: TRBV6-1; d_call: NA; cdr3_aa: CASSAEASYEQYF
j_call: TRBJ2-2; v_call: TRBV19; d_call: NA; cdr3_aa: CASTAAGTVTGELFF
j_call: TRBJ2-7; v_call: TRBV11-2; d_call: TRBD2; cdr3_aa: CASSIRTSGDYEQYF
j_call: TRBJ2-7; v_call: TRBV7-2; d_call: TRBD2; cdr3_aa: CASSFSGRVSSYEQYF
j_call: TRBJ1-1; v_call: TRBV6-5; d_call: TRBD1; cdr3_aa: CASSYSQGTVGTEAFF
j_call: TRBJ2-5; v_call: TRBV10-3; d_call: NA; cdr3_aa: CAISAGTGLPQETQYF
j_call: TRBJ1-2; v_call: TRBV7-9; d_call: TRBD1; cdr3_aa: CASSISRQGAFNYGYTF
j_call: TRBJ1-3; v_call: TRBV30; d_call: TRBD1; cdr3_aa: CAWSALDRAGNTIYF
j_call: TRBJ1-3; v_call: TRBV18; d_call: NA; cdr3_aa: CASSPDSSGNTIYF
j_call: TRBJ2-6; v_call: TRBV7-2; d_call: NA; cdr3_aa: CASSLSRGSGANVLTF
j_call: TRBJ2-7; v_call: TRBV9; d_call: TRBD1; cdr3_aa: CASSVEQGGYEQYF
j_call: TRBJ1-5; v_call: TRBV5-1; d_call: NA; cdr3_aa: CASSLDSGDQPQHF
j_call: TRBJ2-1; v_call: TRBV19; d_call: TRBD2; cdr3_aa: CASRLSSGGAYNEQFF
j_call: TRBJ1-4; v_call: TRBV7-6; d_call: TRBD1; cdr3_aa: CASSQDHRGRNEKLFF
j_call: TRBJ1-1; v_call: TRBV5-1; d_call: NA; cdr3_aa: CASSEFTKRVGTEAFF
j_call: TRBJ2-5; v_call: TRBV27; d_call: NA; cdr3_aa: CASSGTGPIQETQYF
j_call: TRBJ2-1; v_call: TRBV7-9; d_call: TRBD1; cdr3_aa: CASSLGDRGSAEQFF
j_call: TRBJ2-1; v_call: TRBV15; d_call: NA; cdr3_aa: CATSSLGGEQFF
j_call: TRBJ2-2; v_call: TRBV5-6; d_call: NA; cdr3_aa: CASSSTNTGELFF
j_call: TRBJ2-3; v_call: TRBV4-2; d_call: TRBD2; cdr3_aa: CASSQLAGGGTDTQYF
j_call: TRBJ1-2; v_call: TRBV2; d_call: NA; cdr3_aa: CASIAGRIYGYTF
j_call: TRBJ2-1; v_call: TRBV11-1; d_call: TRBD2; cdr3_aa: CASLASGRPWDEQFF
j_call: TRBJ1-5; v_call: TRBV6-1; d_call: TRBD1; cdr3_aa: CASSYTGGYQPQHF
j_call: TRBJ2-1; v_call: TRBV4-2; d_call: NA; cdr3_aa: CASSQDGGDSAYNEQFF
j_call: TRBJ2-5; v_call: TRBV5-1; d_call: NA; cdr3_aa: CASSRDSEETQYF
j_call: TRBJ2-1; v_call: TRBV15; d_call: TRBD2; cdr3_aa: CATSRERPLAGEVSHNEQFF
j_call: TRBJ2-7; v_call: TRBV25-1; d_call: NA; cdr3_aa: CASTMTGNSYEQYF
j_call: TRBJ2-1; v_call: TRBV9; d_call: TRBD1; cdr3_aa: CASSKTGDEQFF
j_call: TRBJ1-2; v_call: TRBV5-3; d_call: NA; cdr3_aa: CARSHRDQPSNGYTF
j_call: TRBJ2-7; v_call: TRBV30; d_call: TRBD1; cdr3_aa: CAWRTGTGDFEQYF
j_call: TRBJ1-1; v_call: TRBV6-1; d_call: NA; cdr3_aa: CASTLQGNGAEAFF
j_call: TRBJ2-5; v_call: TRBV5-1; d_call: NA; cdr3_aa: CASSLSETQYF
j_call: NA; v_call: TRBV29-1; d_call: TRBD1; cdr3_aa: CSVDDLGQGGEQYF
j_call: TRBJ2-3; v_call: TRBV5-1; d_call: NA; cdr3_aa: CASSWERGDTQYF
j_call: TRBJ2-1; v_call: TRBV19; d_call: TRBD1; cdr3_aa: CASSTPRTGVDEQFF
j_call: TRBJ2-5; v_call: TRBV7-2; d_call: TRBD2; cdr3_aa: CASTLGLAGDQETQYF
j_call: TRBJ1-1; v_call: TRBV27; d_call: TRBD1; cdr3_aa: CASSRTGSAEAFF
j_call: TRBJ1-5; v_call: TRBV5-8; d_call: NA; cdr3_aa: CASSFDSNNQPQHF